Following are 15 T cell receptor beta chains from one sample sequenced in a study of blood T cell repertoires in COVID-19. Repertoires were generated with immunoSEQ multiplex PCR, while TCRdb's copy carries only in-frame clones and drops some. Among about 490,000 clones listed, over 75% were seen once. Sequencing was performed on peripheral blood. The receptors stem from a human donor in a cohort sampled during active COVID-19.

The CDR3 here is CASSPDTFSYEQYF. The CDR3 DNA is TGCGCCAGCAGCCCCGACACCTTCTCCTACGAGCAGTACTTC. The chain links TRBV5-1 to TRBJ2-7, with no clear D. Germline values: CDR1 SGHRS, CDR2 YFSETQ. The CDR3 is 14 amino acids. V was shortened by 4 bases and J by 0 bases, with 11 bases between the two germline ends. The full variable domain, in which reference TRBV5-1 and TRBJ2-7 provide the parts outside the CDR3, is KAGVTQTPRYLIKTRGQQVTLSCSPISGHRSVSWYQQTPGQGLQFLFEYFSETQRNKGNFPGRFSGRQFSNSRSEMNVSTLELGDSALYLCASSPDTFSYEQYFGPGTRLTVT.

For this clone: Distinct nucleotide sequences in the sample also encode this CDR3. This chain joins TRBV3-1 (or the pseudogene TRBV3-2) and TRBJ1-4; D gene ambiguous. CDR3 size: 14 residues. Trimming left V 1 base short and J 5 bases short, with 8 bases between. The germline V gene encodes CDR1 LGHDT and CDR2 YNNKEL (reference sequence). The CDR3: CASSQGRLNEKLFF. For the CDR3, the DNA is TGTGCCAGCAGCCAAGGGAGATTAAATGAAAAACTGTTTTTT.

The rearrangement uses TRBV15 and TRBJ2-7, with 11 bases lining up with TRBD2. Germline V lookup: CDR1 LNHNV, CDR2 YYDKDF (reference sequence). J gave up 7 bases and V 5 bases, and 13 bases lay outside the gene matches. The CDR3 has 16 residues. The CDR3 coding sequence is TGTGCCACCAGCCTCCGACTAGCGGGAAAAGGAGGAGAGCAGTACTTC. Residues: CATSLRLAGKGGEQYF. The whole variable domain, remainder taken from reference TRBV15 and TRBJ2-7, is DAMVIQNPRYQVTQFGKPVTLSCSQTLNHNVMYWYQQKSSQAPKLLFHYYDKDFNNEADTPDNFQSRRPNTSFCFLDIRSPGLGDTAMYLCATSLRLAGKGGEQYFGPGTRLTVT.

The gene calls are TRBV7-2 and TRBJ2-3; tentatively, D is TRBD2 (6 bases). The germline V gene has CDR1 SGHTA and CDR2 FQGNSA. The CDR3 spans 17 residues. The V gene lost 1 base and the J gene lost 1 base, with 15 bases spanning the gap. The CDR3: CASSLEGRELGTDTQYF. CDR3 coding DNA: TGTGCCAGCAGCTTAGAAGGCCGGGAGTTGGGCACAGATACGCAGTATTTT.

The V gene is TRBV7-2, the J gene TRBJ1-2; D unresolved. V gave up 6 bases and J gave up 0 bases, with 11 bases separating them. Germline V gene lookup returns CDR1 SGHTA and CDR2 FQGNSA. The CDR3 loop spans 14 amino acids. CDR3: CASSLAEPNYGYTF. CDR3 DNA sequence: TGTGCCAGCAGTTTGGCAGAACCTAACTATGGCTACACCTTC.

As regards this clone: Just one base apart from a much larger clone, this may be a read error. The genes are TRBV6-2 or TRBV6-3 and TRBJ1-1; 8 nucleotides align to TRBD1. V was pared by 5 bases and J by 1 base, with 3 bases of the junction left unmatched. The germline CDR1 and CDR2 sequences are MNHEY and SVGEGT. The CDR3 covers 14 residues. Here the CDR3 DNA reads TGTGCCAGCAGTCAACAGGGGGGGAACACTGAAGCTTTCTTT. Protein sequence: CASSQQGGNTEAFF.

CDR3 sequence: CATSVGSFYEQYF. In nucleotides, the CDR3 is TGTGCCACCAGTGTCGGGTCATTCTACGAGCAGTACTTC. The J gene is TRBJ2-7, the V gene TRBV24-1; D gene ambiguous. Germline V gene sequence: CDR1 KGHDR, CDR2 SFDVKD. CDR3 size: 13 residues. Trimming took off 5 bases at V and 3 bases at J, with 10 bases between the two ends.

This clone came up once. The rearrangement uses TRBV5-4 and TRBJ2-3, with TRBD1 identical over 9 bases. Germline V gene lookup returns CDR1 SGHNT and CDR2 YYREEE (reference sequence). V gave up 4 bases and J gave up 0 bases; unmatched junction bases: 12. CDR3 size: 18 residues. The CDR3 sequence: CASSLGGQGGFSTDTQYF. DNA for the CDR3: TGTGCCAGCAGCCTGGGGGGACAGGGCGGATTTAGCACAGATACGCAGTATTTT.

The rearrangement links TRBV18 to TRBJ2-1; tentative D call: TRBD2 (6 bases). Germline CDR1 reads KGHSH; CDR2 reads LQKENI. CDR3 size: 14 residues. V was cut by 5 bases and J by 0 bases, with 8 bases left in between. The CDR3 bases are TGTGCCAGCTCAGGGGGGAGCTCCTACAATGAGCAGTTCTTC. Protein product: CASSGGSSYNEQFF.

V and J are TRBV7-9 and TRBJ1-2; TRBD1 aligns across 7 bases. Germline CDR1 SEHNR, CDR2 FQNEAQ (reference sequence). Unmatched junction bases numbered 9, after V lost 1 base and J lost 4 bases. The CDR3 contains 16 residues. The CDR3 protein is CASSLGNTGASYGYTF. DNA for the CDR3: TGTGCCAGCAGCTTAGGCAATACAGGGGCTTCCTATGGCTACACCTTC.

V and J are TRBV9 and TRBJ2-7; D gene uncertain. CDR1 SGDLS and CDR2 YYNGEE come from the germline V gene. This CDR3 region has 15 residues. V was shortened by 4 bases and J by 0 bases, with 14 bases between the two germline ends. CDR3: CASSPNGRSSYEQYF. As DNA, the CDR3 is TGTGCCAGCAGCCCCAACGGCCGGAGCTCCTACGAGCAGTACTTC.

The gene calls are TRBV5-5 and TRBJ2-1, with TRBD2 matching over 10 bases. The CDR3 contains 15 residues. Per germline, CDR1 SGHKS and CDR2 YYEKEE (reference sequence). V gave up 1 base and J gave up 6 bases; unmatched junction bases: 4. The CDR3 nucleotides are TGTGCCAGCAGCTTGAACCTAGCGGGAGTCAATGAGCAGTTCTTC. As protein: CASSLNLAGVNEQFF.

The genes are TRBV2 and TRBJ1-2, with D hard to call. V shed 6 bases and J shed 5 bases, with 19 bases lying between them. The V gene's germline CDR1 is SNHLY and CDR2 FYNNEI. This CDR3 has 15 amino acids. The CDR3 nucleotides are TGTGCCAGCAGGAGGGAGATTTCAGGTGGATATGGCTACACCTTC. This gives the protein CASRREISGGYGYTF.

Only a few counts were recorded for this clone. This chain links TRBV10-1 with TRBJ2-2; a weak D match, TRBD2 (6 bases). CDR1 is WNHNN and CDR2 is SYGVQD in the germline V gene (reference sequence). The V end was cut by 10 bases, the J end by 1 base, with 10 bases between. The CDR3 spans 13 residues. CDR3 coding DNA: TGCGCCACCCGGGACTTGAACACCGGGGAGCTGTTTTTT. It specifies CATRDLNTGELFF.

The CDR3 coding sequence is TGTGCCAGCAGTTTAAGGAGCTCCTACAATGAGCAGTTCTTC. Protein: CASSLRSSYNEQFF. V usage is TRBV28 and J usage is TRBJ2-1; D gene uncertain. V lost 2 bases to trimming and J lost 0 bases, with 5 bases between them. This CDR3 has 14 residues. Germline CDR1 and CDR2: MDHEN and SYDVKM.